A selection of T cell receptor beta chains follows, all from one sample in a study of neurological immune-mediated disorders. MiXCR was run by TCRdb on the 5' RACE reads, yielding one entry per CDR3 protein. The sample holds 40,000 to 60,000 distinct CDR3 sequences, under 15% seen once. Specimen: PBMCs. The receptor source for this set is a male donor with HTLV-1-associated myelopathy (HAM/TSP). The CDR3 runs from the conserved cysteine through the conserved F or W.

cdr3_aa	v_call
CASNPGQMNYEQYF	TRBV7-9
CASSFDRSGYTF	TRBV5-1
CASSQASSSNTEAFF	TRBV4-2
CATSRELAGAGGNQPQHF	TRBV15
CASSLGALGYNEQFF	TRBV5-1
CASSSDRVGELFF	TRBV5-1
CSASGYTLAGMQETQYF	TRBV20-1
CASSLAGGRRIGTDTQYF	TRBV28
CAISESTELAGSGELFF	TRBV10-3
CATSLAASGTTGELFF	TRBV24-1
CSASGTGATNEKLFF	TRBV20-1
CASSRRGDEQYF	TRBV5-1
CASSLGQRNEKLFF	TRBV5-6
CASSQDTFGRGNTGELFF	TRBV14
CASSLGTSNQPQHF	TRBV5-1
CASSWKDSYFATNEKLFF	TRBV5-6
CASSVMTRGNGNTIYF	TRBV7-2
CASSSGDLDKNIQYF	TRBV28
CASSLEMGSSGNTIYF	TRBV5-1
CASSLDTAGELFF	TRBV7-2
CATSRVAGGYEQYF	TRBV15
CSARRQGAINEQFF	TRBV29-1
CASIRGSNNEQFF	TRBV5-1
CASSSLGRGVQETQYF	TRBV21-1